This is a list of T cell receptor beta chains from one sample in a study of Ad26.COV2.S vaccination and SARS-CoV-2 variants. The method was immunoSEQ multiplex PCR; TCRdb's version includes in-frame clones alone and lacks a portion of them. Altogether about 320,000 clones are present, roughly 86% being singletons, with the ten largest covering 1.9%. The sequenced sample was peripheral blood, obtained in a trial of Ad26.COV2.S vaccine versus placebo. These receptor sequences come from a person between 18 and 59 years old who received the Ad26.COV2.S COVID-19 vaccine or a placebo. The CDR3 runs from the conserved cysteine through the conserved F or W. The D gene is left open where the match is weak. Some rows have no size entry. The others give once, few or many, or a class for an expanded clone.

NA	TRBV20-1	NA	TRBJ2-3	TGCAGTGTGTACACAGATACGCAGTATTTT	CSVYTDTQYF
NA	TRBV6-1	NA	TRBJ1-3	TGTGCCAGCAGTGAACCCCCACTCGGAGGAAACACCATATATTTT	CASSEPPLGGNTIYF
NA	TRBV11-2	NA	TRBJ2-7	TGTGCCAGCCGAGGACGGAGCTACGAGCAGTACTTC	CASRGRSYEQYF
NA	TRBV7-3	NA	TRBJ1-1	TGTGCCAGCAGCTTCCGCGGAGGGAGCACTGAAGCTTTCTTT	CASSFRGGSTEAFF
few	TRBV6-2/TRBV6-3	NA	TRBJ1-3	TGTGCCAGCAGTTACTCGAGACGTTACTCTGGAAACACCATATATTTT	CASSYSRRYSGNTIYF
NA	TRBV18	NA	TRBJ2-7	TGTGCCAGCTCACCAGTCCAGGGGACCTCCTACGAGCAGTACTTC	CASSPVQGTSYEQYF
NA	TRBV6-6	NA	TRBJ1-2	TGTGCCACAAGGCTCCGGGAGCAAACTAACTATGGCTACACCTTC	CATRLREQTNYGYTF
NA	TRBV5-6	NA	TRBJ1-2	TGTGCCAGCAGCTTGAGGGGGGCAGGCCTTGCCTATGGCTACACCTTC	CASSLRGAGLAYGYTF
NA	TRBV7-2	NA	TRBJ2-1	TGTGCCAGCAGCCGAAGAACGGGGCATGAGCAGTTCTTC	CASSRRTGHEQFF
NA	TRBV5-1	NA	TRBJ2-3	TGCGCCAGCAGCCTAACACCTAGCACAGATACGCAGTATTTT	CASSLTPSTDTQYF
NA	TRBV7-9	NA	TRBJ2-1	TGTGCCAGCAGCTTAGGAAGGAATGAGCAGTTCTTC	CASSLGRNEQFF
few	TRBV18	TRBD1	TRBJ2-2	TGTGCCAGCTCTGAGACAGGGGGCAAGACCGGGGAGCTGTTTTTT	CASSETGGKTGELFF
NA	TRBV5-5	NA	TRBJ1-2	TGTGCCAGCAGCTTGGGTTGGGACGGGGATTCTGGCTACACCTTC	CASSLGWDGDSGYTF
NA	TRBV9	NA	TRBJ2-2	TGTGCCAGCAGCGTAGTGGAACATCCGAACACCGGGGAGCTGTTTTTT	CASSVVEHPNTGELFF
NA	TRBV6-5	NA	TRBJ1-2	TGTGCCAGCAGCCCCGGCCGGGGCTCTAGCTATGGCTACACCTTC	CASSPGRGSSYGYTF
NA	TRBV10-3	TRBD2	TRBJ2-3	TGTGCCACCACCGGGACTAGCGGCGGAGATACGCAGTATTTT	CATTGTSGGDTQYF
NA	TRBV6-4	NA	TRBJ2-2	TGTGCCAGCAGTGACTCACCGGGTACCGGGGAGCTGTTTTTT	CASSDSPGTGELFF
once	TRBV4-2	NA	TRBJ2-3	TGTGCCAGCAGCCAGCAAACTGGCACAGATACGCAGTATTTT	CASSQQTGTDTQYF
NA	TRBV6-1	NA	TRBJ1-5	TGTGCCAGCAGTGAAATCTCTATTCGGTATAGCAATCAGCCCCAGCATTTT	CASSEISIRYSNQPQHF
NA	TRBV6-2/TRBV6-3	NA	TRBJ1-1	TGTGCCAGCAGTACTGATTGGGGCGGCACTGAAGCTTTCTTT	CASSTDWGGTEAFF
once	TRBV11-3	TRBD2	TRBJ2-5	TGTGCCAGCAGCGCCAAGGCTAGCGGGGTTCAAGAGACCCAGTACTTC	CASSAKASGVQETQYF
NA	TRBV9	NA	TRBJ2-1	TGTGCCAGCGGCTCGGGGGGCCACCCCCGGAATGAGCAGTTCTTC	CASGSGGHPRNEQFF
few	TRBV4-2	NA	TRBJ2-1	TGTGCCAGCAGCCCCCAACTAGCTTCCGCCTACAATGAGCAGTTCTTC	CASSPQLASAYNEQFF
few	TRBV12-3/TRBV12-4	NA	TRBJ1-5	TGTGCCAGCACTCAAGGGGGGCTACCGCCCCAGCATTTT	CASTQGGLPPQHF
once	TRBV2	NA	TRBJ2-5	TGTGCCAGCAGGGTACAGGTACTCCAAGAGACCCAGTACTTC	CASRVQVLQETQYF
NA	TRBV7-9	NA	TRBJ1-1	TGTGCCAGCAGCGCTGACGGCCGGGGTGTCACTGAAGCTTTCTTT	CASSADGRGVTEAFF
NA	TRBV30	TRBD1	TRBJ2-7	TGTGCCTGGAATTACGTCAGGGGGCCCTCCTACGAGCAGTACTTC	CAWNYVRGPSYEQYF
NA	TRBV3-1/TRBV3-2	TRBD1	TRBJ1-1	TGTGCCAGCAGCCAACAGAGACAGGGGGGTACTGAAGCTTTCTTT	CASSQQRQGGTEAFF
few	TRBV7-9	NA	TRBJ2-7	TGTGCCAGCAGCTCCGCGGAAAGTTTCCTTGTGTACGAGCAGTACTTC	CASSSAESFLVYEQYF
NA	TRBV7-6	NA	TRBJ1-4	TGTGCCAGCAGCTTAACGGGGGTTTTTAATGAAAAACTGTTTTTT	CASSLTGVFNEKLFF
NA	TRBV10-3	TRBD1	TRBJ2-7	TGTGCCATCAGCCTCCGCCGGGACAGCTCCTACGAGCAGTACTTC	CAISLRRDSSYEQYF
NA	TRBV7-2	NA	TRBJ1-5	TGTGCCAGCAGCCCCGGACCGGCGGGCAATCAGCCCCAGCATTTT	CASSPGPAGNQPQHF
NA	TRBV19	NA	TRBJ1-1	TGTGCCAGTAGTCCTGGGGGGGGCACTGAAGCTTTCTTT	CASSPGGGTEAFF
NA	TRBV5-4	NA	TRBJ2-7	TGTGCCAGCAGCTTGGAGCAGGGGCGCTCCTACGAGCAGTACTTC	CASSLEQGRSYEQYF
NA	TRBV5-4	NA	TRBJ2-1	TGTGCCAGCAGCTTGGATAATGGGTGGTTCTCTGGGCAGTTCTTC	CASSLDNGWFSGQFF
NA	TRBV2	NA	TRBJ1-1	TGTGCCACCGAGTCCGGGGGCACTGAAGCTTTCTTT	CATESGGTEAFF
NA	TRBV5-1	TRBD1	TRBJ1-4	TGCGCCAGCAGCAGGGTCGTGGGACAGGTTAGAGAAAAACTGTTTTTT	CASSRVVGQVREKLFF
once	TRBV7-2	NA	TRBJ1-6	TGTGCCAGCAGCCTCGCTCAGGGCACCTATAATTCACCCCTCCACTTT	CASSLAQGTYNSPLHF
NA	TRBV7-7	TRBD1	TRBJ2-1	TGTGCCAGCAGCTTAGGCAGGGGGAACTACAATGAGCAGTTCTTC	CASSLGRGNYNEQFF
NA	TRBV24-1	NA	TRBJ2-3	TGTGCCACCAGTGATCCGGGAGAAGTGCCAGATACGCAGTATTTT	CATSDPGEVPDTQYF
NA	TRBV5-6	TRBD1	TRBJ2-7	TGTGCCAGCAGCTTCACCTTCACCGGGACAGGAGGCTCCTACGAGCAGTACTTC	CASSFTFTGTGGSYEQYF
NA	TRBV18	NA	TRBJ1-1	TGTGCCAGCTCCCTCCAGGGACGGTTGAACACTGAAGCTTTCTTT	CASSLQGRLNTEAFF
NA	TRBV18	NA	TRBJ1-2	TGTGCCAGCTCACCATCACAAGGGAACTATGGCTACACCTTC	CASSPSQGNYGYTF
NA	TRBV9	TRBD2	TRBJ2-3	TGTGCCAGCAGCGTAGGGACTAGCGCGAGCACAGATACGCAGTATTTT	CASSVGTSASTDTQYF
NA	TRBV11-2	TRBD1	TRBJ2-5	TGTGCCAGCAGCTTAGACTCCGGGACAGGGGCGCGGAGAGAAGAGACCCAGTACTTC	CASSLDSGTGARREETQYF
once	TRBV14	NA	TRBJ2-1	TGTGCCAGCAGCCATAAGGTGGGGGGACGGTACAATGAGCAGTTCTTC	CASSHKVGGRYNEQFF
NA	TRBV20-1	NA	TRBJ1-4	TGCAGTGCTAGTACGGGGACGAATGAAAAACTGTTTTTT	CSASTGTNEKLFF
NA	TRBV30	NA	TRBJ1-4	TGTGCCTGGAGTTTAGTGGGGGCGAGTAATGAAAAACTGTTTTTT	CAWSLVGASNEKLFF
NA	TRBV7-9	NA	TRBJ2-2	TGTGCCAGCAGCTTAGGGCGGGCTTCCGGGGAGCTGTTTTTT	CASSLGRASGELFF
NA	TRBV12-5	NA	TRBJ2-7	TGTGCTAGTGGTTTTAGTGTGGGCGAGCAGTACTTC	CASGFSVGEQYF
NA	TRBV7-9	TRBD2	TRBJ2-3	TGTGCCAGCAGCCGGAATATCGCACTAGCGGGGGGAGATACGCAGTATTTT	CASSRNIALAGGDTQYF
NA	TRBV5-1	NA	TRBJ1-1	TGCGCCAGCAGCTTGGAATCCAGGGGCGGTGAAGCTTTCTTT	CASSLESRGGEAFF
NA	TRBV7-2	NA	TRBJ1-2	TGTGCCAGCAGCTTCGAAGTTGGCTACACCTTC	CASSFEVGYTF